These 22 T cell receptor beta chains came from one sample sequenced in a study of blood T cell repertoires in COVID-19. Measured with immunoSEQ multiplex PCR; TCRdb has only the in-frame clones, and not every one. The repertoire holds about 24,000 clones, with roughly 89% as singletons. The sequenced sample was peripheral blood. The source is a woman in her 70s with active COVID-19.

This chain joins TRBV7-9 and TRBJ2-5; D remains ambiguous. The CDR3 extends over 11 amino acids. The V end was cut by 6 bases, the J end by 4 bases, with 6 bases between. Per the germline V gene, CDR1 is SEHNR and CDR2 is FQNEAQ (reference sequence). The CDR3 reads CASRSLETQYF. The CDR3 DNA is TGTGCCAGCAGGTCCTTAGAGACCCAGTACTTC.

The chain carries TRBV11-1 and TRBJ2-1, with D possibly matching TRBD1 (6 bases). The V gene lost 0 bases and the J gene lost 4 bases, with 13 bases spanning the gap. The CDR3 length is 16 residues. Germline V gives CDR1 SGHAT, CDR2 FQDESV (reference sequence). The CDR3 spells CASSLAGAGEYNEQFF. CDR3 sequence (DNA): TGTGCCAGCAGCTTAGCAGGGGCAGGGGAGTACAATGAGCAGTTCTTC.

The rearrangement uses TRBV6-4 and TRBJ1-6; unclear D gene. CDR1 and CDR2 from the germline V gene are MRHNA and SNTAGT. V shed 3 bases and J shed 9 bases, with 9 bases lying between them. CDR3 length: 13 residues. DNA for the CDR3: TGTGCCAGCAGTGATGGAGGAGGTTCACCCCTCCACTTT. Translated, it gives CASSDGGGSPLHF.

The chain couples TRBV9 to TRBJ2-7; D might be TRBD1 (6 bases). This CDR3 region has 14 residues. Germline CDR1 and CDR2: SGDLS and YYNGEE. V was cut by 4 bases and J by 1 base, with 12 bases left in between. The CDR3 here is CASSPRTESYEQYF. The CDR3 DNA reads as TGTGCCAGCAGCCCCCGGACAGAATCCTACGAGCAGTACTTC.

The chain uses TRBV6-6 and TRBJ1-3; D uncertain. The V gene's germline CDR1 is MNHNY and CDR2 SVGAGI (reference sequence). V lost 4 bases and J lost 1, with 5 bases in between. This CDR3 has 13 residues. CDR3 sequence: CASSSLSGNTIYF. DNA of the CDR3: TGTGCCAGCAGTTCCTTATCTGGAAACACCATATATTTT.

This chain links TRBV6-5 with TRBJ1-5; 7 bases are shared with TRBD1. J lost 3 bases, V lost 7 bases, and 9 bases had no gene match. This CDR3 contains 15 residues. Per the germline V gene, CDR1 is MNHEY and CDR2 is SVGAGI. The CDR3 nucleotides are TGTGCCAGCAAGGACAGGCACGCTGACAATCAGCCCCAGCATTTT. This codes for CASKDRHADNQPQHF.

The chain is built from TRBV9 and TRBJ2-7; the D gene is possibly TRBD2 (7 bases). The V end was cut by 0 bases, the J end by 7 bases, with 11 bases between. The CDR3 has 13 amino acids. Germline loops: CDR1 SGDLS, CDR2 YYNGEE. The CDR3 nucleotides read TGTGCCAGCAGCGTAGTACAGGGAGGGGAGCAGTACTTC. Amino acid sequence: CASSVVQGGEQYF.

This chain links TRBV7-9 with TRBJ2-2; TRBD1 agrees at 9 bases. V gave up 0 bases and J gave up 5 bases; unmatched junction bases: 4. The CDR3 consists of 16 residues. Germline CDR1 is SEHNR and CDR2 is FQNEAQ (reference sequence). The CDR3 spells CASSLAGTGRTGELFF. Here the CDR3 DNA reads TGTGCCAGCAGCTTAGCCGGGACAGGGAGAACCGGGGAGCTGTTTTTT.

The chain is built from TRBV18 and TRBJ2-5, with TRBD2 matching 13 bases. This CDR3 has 15 residues. V gave up 2 bases and J gave up 5 bases; unmatched junction bases: 2. CDR1 is KGHSH, CDR2 LQKENI, per germline. The CDR3, as DNA: TGTGCCAGCTCACCATCGGGACTAGCGGGGGAGACCCAGTACTTC. Translating it yields CASSPSGLAGETQYF.

The chain uses TRBV1 and TRBJ2-1; the D call in the table, TRBD2, was not verified against the DNA. TRBV1 is a pseudogene locus. The CDR3 has 19 residues. CDR3 sequence (DNA): TGCACCAGCAGCCAAGGACTAGCGGGGGGACAACCATCCTACAATGAGCAGTTCTTC. Translation gives CTSSQGLAGGQPSYNEQFF.

This chain links TRBV15 with TRBJ1-6; D is uncertain. V lost 0 bases, J lost 9 bases, and 9 bases lay in between. CDR3 length equals 14 residues. The V gene's germline CDR1 is LNHNV and CDR2 YYDKDF (reference sequence). The DNA of the CDR3 is TGTGCCACCAGCAGAGATTTGGAGGGTTCACCCCTCCACTTT. Amino acid sequence: CATSRDLEGSPLHF.

The V and J genes are TRBV24-1 and TRBJ2-2; D gene unclear. This CDR3 region has 14 residues. Germline V gives CDR1 KGHDR, CDR2 SFDVKD. The germline V and J ends were trimmed by 0 bases and 2 bases, with 3 bases remaining between them. CDR3 loop: CATSDLHNTGELFF. The DNA of the CDR3 is TGTGCCACCAGTGATTTGCATAACACCGGGGAGCTGTTTTTT.

This chain joins TRBV9 and TRBJ1-5; TRBD1 agrees at 12 bases. CDR3 length equals 15 residues. After removal of 3 bases from V and 6 bases from J, the junction contained 4 bases not matched to a gene. Per the germline V gene, CDR1 is SGDLS and CDR2 is YYNGEE. CDR3 sequence: CASSAGTGGGQPQHF. CDR3 DNA: TGTGCCAGCAGCGCCGGGACAGGGGGCGGTCAGCCCCAGCATTTT.

The chain joins TRBV7-8 to TRBJ2-3; TRBD2 is a possible D gene (6 bases). Per germline, CDR1 SGHVS and CDR2 FQNEAQ. The CDR3 consists of 16 residues. V was trimmed by 1 base and J by 6 bases, leaving 17 bases between them. The CDR3, as DNA: TGTGCCAGCAGCTTAGGGGGACTGGGGACCGGGGATACGCAGTATTTT. Its protein is CASSLGGLGTGDTQYF.

The CDR3 is CASKVAGGYNEQFF. CDR3 in DNA: TGTGCCAGCAAGGTAGCGGGGGGCTACAATGAGCAGTTCTTC. V gene TRBV6-5 combines with J gene TRBJ2-1; 10 bases align to TRBD2. Germline lookup yields CDR1 MNHEY and CDR2 SVGAGI. J lost 3 bases, V lost 7 bases, and 3 bases had no gene match. The length of the CDR3 is 14 residues.

The rearrangement joins TRBV4-2 to TRBJ1-6; TRBD1 aligns across 10 bases. The length of the CDR3 is 17 residues. The V gene end was trimmed by 5 bases and the J gene end by 10 bases; junction bases not matched to a gene: 14. CDR1 is LGHNA and CDR2 is YNFKEQ in the germline V gene. The CDR3, as DNA: TGTGCCAGCAGCGCATCCGTGGTGGGACAGGGGCAATCACCCCTCCACTTT. Amino acids: CASSASVVGQGQSPLHF.

This chain joins TRBV7-2 and TRBJ2-7, with TRBD2 matching 9 bases. The CDR3 has 17 amino acids. Germline V gene lookup returns CDR1 SGHTA and CDR2 FQGNSA. The J segment lost 3 bases and the V segment lost 1 base, leaving 10 bases of the junction unmatched. The CDR3 here is CASSLGPAGGQYYEQYF. The DNA of the CDR3 is TGTGCCAGCAGCTTAGGACCAGCGGGGGGCCAATACTACGAGCAGTACTTC.

The chain recombines TRBV20-1 with TRBJ2-1; TRBD2 matches 8 bases. Unmatched junction bases numbered 4, after V lost 6 bases and J lost 12 bases. The CDR3 is made up of 10 amino acids. The germline gives CDR1 DFQATT, CDR2 SNEGSKA (reference sequence). The CDR3 DNA reads TGCAGTGCCCCCGGGACTAGGCAGTTCTTC. Its translation is CSAPGTRQFF.

This chain joins TRBV7-2 and TRBJ2-7; maybe TRBD2 (5 bases). Germline assignment: CDR1 SGHTA and CDR2 FQGNSA. V lost 0 bases and J 2 bases, leaving 14 bases between the germline ends. This CDR3 region has 16 residues. For the CDR3, the DNA is TGTGCCAGCAGCTTAGCGTGGTCGGGGATAGCCTACGAGCAGTACTTC. Amino acid sequence: CASSLAWSGIAYEQYF.

CDR3 loop: CSVEAAGGDTQYF. CDR3 coding DNA: TGCAGCGTTGAAGCCGCCGGGGGGGATACGCAGTATTTT. J is TRBJ2-3 and V is TRBV29-1, with TRBD2 matching 7 bases. With V trimmed by 1 base and J by 6 bases, 4 bases remained unmatched. The germline gives CDR1 SQVTM, CDR2 ANQGSEA. There are 13 residues in the CDR3.

The V gene is TRBV5-1, the J gene TRBJ2-5; TRBD2 aligns across 8 bases. CDR3 length: 14 amino acids. Unmatched junction bases numbered 2, after V lost 0 bases and J lost 4 bases. Germline values: CDR1 SGHRS, CDR2 YFSETQ. CDR3 sequence: CASSLVAGTETQYF. DNA of the CDR3: TGCGCCAGCAGCTTGGTAGCGGGGACAGAGACCCAGTACTTC.

V is TRBV10-3 and J is TRBJ2-3; the D is unclear. V lost 4 bases to trimming and J lost 6 bases, with 11 bases between them. CDR1 is ENHRY and CDR2 is SYGVKD in the germline V gene. This CDR3 comprises 13 residues. CDR3 in DNA: TGTGCCATCAGTGGAGCGTCTCGGGATACGCAGTATTTT. This codes for CAISGASRDTQYF.